This TCR beta chain was captured in a study of cytomegalovirus exposure and HLA in healthy donors. To note about this clone: Its antigen is unknown.

Among the 120 subjects of the validation cohort, separate from the roughly 670-subject first cohort, were the donors. Sequencing used immunoSEQ multiplex PCR; TCRdb keeps in-frame clones, though not all of them. Of about 74,000 clones listed, 94% are singletons. The ends lost 10 bases at V and 3 bases at J; junction bases unmatched: 15. This CDR3 is 17 amino acids long. The germline V gene has CDR1 SGHNT and CDR2 YENEEA. Points from the study as a whole: The CMV antigen specificity of a few CMV-associated chains was confirmed through in vitro analysis. Researchers catalogued 160 or so TCR beta chains as cytomegalovirus-associated. While the bulk of TCR sequences proved rare, some public TCRs turned up in many donors.

The sample consisted of PBMCs. The chain is built from TRBV11-3 and TRBJ2-6; TRBD1 agrees at 7 bases. The TCR sequence derives from a man younger than 35 in good health and CMV-seropositive. Here the CDR3 reads CATTGREGGVGANVLTF. The CDR3 DNA follows: TGTGCCACCACCGGTCGAGAAGGGGGCGTTGGGGCCAACGTCCTGACTTTC.